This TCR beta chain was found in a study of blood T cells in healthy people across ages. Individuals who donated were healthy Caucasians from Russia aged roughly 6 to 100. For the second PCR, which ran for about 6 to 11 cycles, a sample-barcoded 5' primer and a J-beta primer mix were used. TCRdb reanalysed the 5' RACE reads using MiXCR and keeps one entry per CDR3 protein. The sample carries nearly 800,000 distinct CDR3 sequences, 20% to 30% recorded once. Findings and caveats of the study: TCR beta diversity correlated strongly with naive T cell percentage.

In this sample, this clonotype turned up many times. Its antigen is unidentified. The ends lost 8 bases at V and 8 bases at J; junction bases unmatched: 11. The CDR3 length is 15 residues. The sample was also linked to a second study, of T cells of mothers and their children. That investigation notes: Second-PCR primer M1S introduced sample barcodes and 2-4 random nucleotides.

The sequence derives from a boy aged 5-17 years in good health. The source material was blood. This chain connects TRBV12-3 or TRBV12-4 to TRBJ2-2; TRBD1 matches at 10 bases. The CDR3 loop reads CASSTSGQGQGELFF. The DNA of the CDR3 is TGTGCCAGCTCGACTTCGGGACAGGGGCAAGGGGAGCTGTTTTTT.